Each of the 30 T cell receptor beta chains below was sequenced from the same sample in a study of blood T cell repertoires in COVID-19. TCRdb's copy holds only in-frame clones and misses some; the assay was immunoSEQ multiplex PCR. The sample comprises approximately 93,000 clones, approximately 89% of which are singletons, and about 0.51% rests with the top ten. Input material: peripheral blood. These receptors were obtained from a man aged 55 to 69 with acute or convalescent COVID-19.

The rearrangement links TRBV12-3 or TRBV12-4 to TRBJ2-1; TRBD1 matches 9 bases. This CDR3 region has 13 residues. With V trimmed by 8 bases and J by 6 bases, 5 bases remained unmatched. CDR3 sequence (DNA): TGTGCCAGCGGGCGGACAGGGGTCAATGAGCAGTTCTTC. Protein product: CASGRTGVNEQFF.

V usage is TRBV29-1 and J usage is TRBJ2-2; TRBD2 aligns across 8 bases. The CDR3 consists of 17 residues. Germline assignment: CDR1 SQVTM and CDR2 ANQGSEA. J lost 2 bases, V lost 0 bases, and 8 bases had no gene match. The CDR3 DNA sequence: TGCAGCGTTGAAGATGAACTAGCGGTGGGTAACACCGGGGAGCTGTTTTTT. As protein: CSVEDELAVGNTGELFF.

The chain has TRBV2 and TRBJ2-2; D is possibly TRBD1 (5 bases). Per the germline V gene, CDR1 is SNHLY and CDR2 is FYNNEI. The CDR3 covers 16 residues. Trimming stripped 4 bases from V and 2 bases from J, with 14 bases between. The CDR3 is CASSGTTAINTGELFF. The CDR3 region has the DNA TGTGCCAGCAGTGGGACAACCGCTATTAACACCGGGGAGCTGTTTTTT.

The CDR3 loop reads CASTPTGGWNIQYF. Here the CDR3 DNA reads TGTGCCAGCACCCCGACAGGGGGCTGGAACATTCAGTACTTC. This rearrangement joins TRBV6-5 to TRBJ2-4, with 10 bases lining up with TRBD1. The CDR3 covers 14 residues. CDR1 is MNHEY and CDR2 is SVGAGI in the germline V gene. The trim removed 7 bases at V and 7 bases at J, leaving 7 bases unmatched.

This chain uses TRBV2 with TRBJ1-2; possibly TRBD1 for D (5 bases). The germline gives CDR1 SNHLY, CDR2 FYNNEI. V lost 6 bases and J lost 4, with 12 bases in between. CDR3 length: 13 amino acids. CDR3 protein: CASSRDSTYGYTF. The CDR3, as DNA: TGTGCCAGCAGCCGCGACAGTACCTATGGCTACACCTTC.

The chain is built from TRBV2 and TRBJ2-3; D gene ambiguous. The CDR3 is 13 amino acids. The germline V gene encodes CDR1 SNHLY and CDR2 FYNNEI. Trimming left V 4 bases short and J 2 bases short, with 7 bases between. The CDR3 nucleotides are TGTGCCAGCAGTGGCCAGTCCACAGATACGCAGTATTTT. Amino acids: CASSGQSTDTQYF.

V is TRBV3-1 (or the pseudogene TRBV3-2) and J is TRBJ2-1; no clear D gene. The V gene lost 4 bases and the J gene lost 9 bases, with 19 bases spanning the gap. Germline V lookup: CDR1 LGHDT, CDR2 YNNKEL (reference sequence). CDR3 size: 15 residues. This chain's CDR3 is CASSPRPHPDGEQFF. In DNA, the CDR3 is TGTGCCAGCAGCCCTAGACCTCACCCAGACGGTGAGCAGTTCTTC.

The genes are TRBV30 and TRBJ2-3; D gene uncertain. V shed 1 base and J shed 2 bases, with 7 bases lying between them. The length of the CDR3 is 13 residues. Germline V lookup: CDR1 GTSNPN, CDR2 SVGIG (reference sequence). The CDR3 region is CAWSERVTDTQYF. The CDR3 region has the DNA TGTGCCTGGAGTGAGCGAGTCACAGATACGCAGTATTTT.

In its sample, this clone was seen once. At one end the junction does not follow the germline gene, possibly because of a read error. V usage is TRBV4-1 and J usage is TRBJ2-7, with 11 positions matching TRBD1. CDR1 and CDR2 (germline): MGHRA, YSYEKL. CDR3 length: 15 amino acids. The DNA of the CDR3 is TGCGCCCGCAGCCGACCGGGACAGGGGGTTTACGAGCAGTACTTC. This sequence encodes CARSRPGQGVYEQYF.

The rearrangement links TRBV6-1 to TRBJ1-1, with unresolved D. The CDR3 has 14 amino acids. From germline, CDR1 is MNHNS and CDR2 SASEGT. Trimming cost V 2 bases and J 0 bases, with 7 bases left between them. CDR3 coding DNA: TGTGCCAGCAGTGAAACCAGGATGAACACTGAAGCTTTCTTT. This translates into CASSETRMNTEAFF.

This chain joins TRBV9 and TRBJ2-1; a weak D match, TRBD2 (7 bases). The CDR3 loop spans 15 amino acids. Per the germline V gene, CDR1 is SGDLS and CDR2 is YYNGEE. The V gene lost 3 bases and the J gene lost 3 bases, with 13 bases spanning the gap. The CDR3 spells CASSAGASGYNEQFF. DNA for the CDR3: TGTGCCAGCAGCGCAGGGGCTAGCGGCTACAATGAGCAGTTCTTC.

The gene calls are TRBV5-4 and TRBJ2-2, with 8 bases matching TRBD1. Germline trimming cut 4 bases from V and 1 base from J; bases unmatched to any gene: 3. Germline V gene lookup returns CDR1 SGHNT and CDR2 YYREEE (reference sequence). The CDR3 consists of 15 residues. CDR3 sequence (DNA): TGTGCCAGCAGCCCAGGGGGCGGGAACACCGGGGAGCTGTTTTTT. Translating it yields CASSPGGGNTGELFF.

The chain joins TRBV11-1 to TRBJ2-3, with a tentative D call TRBD1 (5 bases). The length of the CDR3 is 17 residues. Trimming removed 0 bases at V and 0 bases at J, with 13 bases between. CDR1 and CDR2 (germline): SGHAT, FQDESV (reference sequence). CDR3 nucleotides: TGTGCCAGCAGCTTAGCGACAGCCGGAATCAGCACAGATACGCAGTATTTT. This gives the protein CASSLATAGISTDTQYF.

The V call is TRBV7-9, the J call TRBJ1-4; a possible D gene is TRBD1 (5 bases). CDR3 length: 15 amino acids. V dropped 5 bases and J dropped 7 bases, with 17 bases sitting between them. Germline V CDR1 and CDR2: SEHNR, FQNEAQ (reference sequence). The CDR3 loop reads CASSGNAGGAEKLFF. DNA of the CDR3: TGTGCCAGCAGCGGGAATGCCGGCGGGGCTGAAAAACTGTTTTTT.

The chain employs TRBV7-3 and TRBJ2-6, with TRBD1 matching 7 bases. Germline CDR1 and CDR2: SGHTA and FQGTGA. V gave up 5 bases and J gave up 0 bases; unmatched junction bases: 4. CDR3 length: 16 residues. The CDR3 DNA reads TGTGCCAGCAGCGCCGACAGGGACTCTGGGGCCAACGTCCTGACTTTC. Protein: CASSADRDSGANVLTF.

This sequence joins TRBV7-2 and TRBJ2-7; D gene uncertain. Deletions cut 1 base from V and 6 bases from J, with 10 bases between. This CDR3 is built from 13 residues. The germline V gene encodes CDR1 SGHTA and CDR2 FQGNSA. The CDR3 DNA follows: TGTGCCAGCAGCTTAGAACCCCTTAGCGAGCAGTACTTC. It is translated as CASSLEPLSEQYF.

The rearrangement joins TRBV5-1 to TRBJ2-7; D is uncertain. The CDR3 sequence is 14 residues long. Between the trimmed V and J ends, which lost 4 bases and 2 bases, there was a span of 13 bases. Germline CDR1 and CDR2: SGHRS and YFSETQ. In DNA form, the CDR3 reads TGCGCCAGCAGCCCTCGGTTAAGTCCCTACGAGCAGTACTTC. Its translation is CASSPRLSPYEQYF. The full variable domain, in which reference TRBV5-1 and TRBJ2-7 provide the parts outside the CDR3, is KAGVTQTPRYLIKTRGQQVTLSCSPISGHRSVSWYQQTPGQGLQFLFEYFSETQRNKGNFPGRFSGRQFSNSRSEMNVSTLELGDSALYLCASSPRLSPYEQYFGPGTRLTVT.

This sequence joins TRBV15 and TRBJ2-5; 16 nucleotides agree with TRBD2. Germline V gene lookup returns CDR1 LNHNV and CDR2 YYDKDF (reference sequence). The ends lost 5 bases at V and 2 bases at J; junction bases unmatched: 5. The CDR3 runs to 17 residues. The DNA for the CDR3 is TGTGCCACCAGCGGGACTAGCGGGGGGGACTTACAAGAGACCCAGTACTTC. Encoded protein: CATSGTSGGDLQETQYF.

The chain is built from TRBV23-1 and TRBJ2-7; 7 positions agree with TRBD1. TRBV23-1 is identified as an open reading frame with a role that is uncertain. Germline trimming cut 1 base from V and 3 bases from J; bases unmatched to any gene: 6. There are 15 residues in the CDR3. As DNA, the CDR3 is TGCGCCAGCAGTCAATGGAAACAGGGGATCTACGAGCAGTACTTC. Translated: CASSQWKQGIYEQYF.

The chain has TRBV1 and TRBJ1-1; no DNA check was done on the table's D call, TRBD1. TRBV1 is a pseudogene locus. The CDR3 has 13 amino acids. In DNA, the CDR3 is TGCACCAGCAGCCAACCTGGACAGGGGCGAGCTTTCTTT. Protein: CTSSQPGQGRAFF.

The chain couples TRBV5-1 to TRBJ2-7; the D gene is possibly TRBD1 (6 bases). Trimming removed 4 bases from V and 4 bases from J, with 15 bases in between. This CDR3 contains 14 residues. Germline CDR1 SGHRS, CDR2 YFSETQ. This chain's CDR3 is CASSTETGRYEQYF. CDR3 DNA: TGCGCCAGCAGCACCGAGACAGGCCGTTACGAGCAGTACTTC.

The V call is TRBV29-1, the J call TRBJ2-3; 7 bases are shared with TRBD1. Germline CDR1 and CDR2: SQVTM and ANQGSEA. The CDR3 runs 13 residues. J was trimmed by 0 bases and V by 7 bases; bases with no gene match: 4. Here the CDR3 DNA reads TGCAGCGACAGGGGTGGAAGCACAGATACGCAGTATTTT. This encodes CSDRGGSTDTQYF.

The chain recombines TRBV5-1 with TRBJ1-2, with TRBD1 matching over 7 bases. V lost 4 bases, J lost 6 bases, and 9 bases stayed unmatched. The CDR3 spans 14 residues. CDR1 and CDR2 (germline): SGHRS, YFSETQ. The CDR3 spells CASSPLQGIHGYTF. DNA of the CDR3: TGCGCCAGCAGCCCACTACAGGGGATCCATGGCTACACCTTC.

This clone has only a few counts. Germline is not matched at one junction end, which may reflect a read error. The rearrangement uses TRBV3-1 (or the pseudogene TRBV3-2) and TRBJ1-1; perhaps TRBD1 as D (6 bases). The V gene's germline CDR1 is LGHDT and CDR2 YNNKEL (reference sequence). This CDR3 is 13 amino acids long. CDR3 protein: CASRQGGVTEAFF. In DNA form, the CDR3 reads TGTGCCAGCAGGCAAGGGGGGGTTACTGAAGCTTTCTTT.

CDR3 region: CASSSGQNSHYEQYF. DNA for the CDR3: TGTGCCAGTAGTTCGGGACAGAATTCTCACTACGAGCAGTACTTC. The rearrangement joins TRBV19 to TRBJ2-7; 7 bases match TRBD1. This CDR3 contains 15 residues. Trimming removed 5 bases from V and 3 bases from J; junction bases left unmatched: 10. Germline CDR1 is LNHDA and CDR2 is SQIVND (reference sequence).

This rearrangement joins TRBV7-2 to TRBJ1-6; D is perhaps TRBD1 (5 bases). The V gene's germline CDR1 is SGHTA and CDR2 FQGNSA. The CDR3 has 15 residues. V lost 3 bases and J lost 5, with 11 bases in between. This chain's CDR3 is CASSFRQPDNSPLHF. The CDR3 nucleotides read TGTGCCAGCAGCTTCCGACAGCCTGATAATTCACCCCTCCACTTT.

The rearrangement uses TRBV30 and TRBJ1-3, with 9 bases fitting TRBD1. This CDR3 comprises 14 residues. Per germline, CDR1 GTSNPN and CDR2 SVGIG (reference sequence). The ends lost 3 bases at V and 0 bases at J; junction bases unmatched: 0. CDR3 amino acids: CAWRTGGSGNTIYF. Written as DNA, the CDR3 is TGTGCCTGGAGGACAGGGGGCTCTGGAAACACCATATATTTT.

The chain uses TRBV2 and TRBJ2-7, with 8 bases lining up with TRBD2. The germline V gene has CDR1 SNHLY and CDR2 FYNNEI. V was pared by 6 bases and J by 3 bases, with 10 bases of the junction left unmatched. This CDR3 has 15 amino acids. CDR3 sequence reads: CASRDLGGGGYEQYF. The CDR3 DNA is TGTGCCAGCAGGGACCTCGGGGGGGGCGGCTACGAGCAGTACTTC.

The chain links TRBV6-6 to TRBJ2-7, with 8 bases aligning to TRBD1. The CDR3 runs 14 residues. Germline loops: CDR1 MNHNY, CDR2 SVGAGI (reference sequence). V was clipped by 6 bases and J by 6 bases; unmatched bases: 10. The chain's CDR3 is CASSPRQGWSEQYF. For the CDR3, the DNA is TGTGCCAGCAGCCCCCGACAGGGGTGGAGCGAGCAGTACTTC.

The V gene is TRBV7-3, the J gene TRBJ2-1, with D maybe TRBD1 (5 bases). V was clipped by 5 bases and J by 6 bases, with 11 bases between them. Germline CDR1 is SGHTA and CDR2 is FQGTGA. The CDR3 spans 13 residues. DNA of the CDR3: TGTGCCAGCAGCCCGCAAGGGGCCAATGAGCAGTTCTTC. Translation: CASSPQGANEQFF.